These T cell receptor beta chains were read from a single sample in a study of CXCR3-negative and CXCR3-positive naive CD8 T cells. Reanalyzing the 5' RACE reads, TCRdb keeps one entry per CDR3 protein, without DNA. In all, the sample yields about 130,000 distinct CDR3 sequences. Material for sequencing was naive CXCR3- CD8+ T cells from blood. The origin of the receptors is a human donor in good health. Some clones in this sample may be carry-over from other donors' samples. Both conserved end residues are part of each CDR3. The order of the fields is J gene, V gene, CDR3 protein.

j_gene: TRBJ2-7; v_gene: TRBV14; CDR3aa: CASSPGGFAGSEQYF
j_gene: TRBJ2-7; v_gene: TRBV14; CDR3aa: CASSQPGQGGGVYEQYF
j_gene: TRBJ2-5; v_gene: TRBV12-3/TRBV12-4; CDR3aa: CASSRGLAGVGQETQYF
j_gene: TRBJ2-1; v_gene: TRBV6-2/TRBV6-3; CDR3aa: CASSYSMIGLAGVDEQFF
j_gene: TRBJ2-1; v_gene: TRBV3-1; CDR3aa: CASSSSGSYNEQFF
j_gene: TRBJ2-1; v_gene: TRBV11-1; CDR3aa: CASRSGNYNEQFF
j_gene: TRBJ2-2; v_gene: TRBV29-1; CDR3aa: CSVELGQGVDGELFF
j_gene: TRBJ2-7; v_gene: TRBV28; CDR3aa: CASLSVGQEQYF
j_gene: TRBJ2-5; v_gene: TRBV2; CDR3aa: CASTTHRGWNQETQYF
j_gene: TRBJ2-1; v_gene: TRBV29-1; CDR3aa: CSVEGAGLAGLREQFF
j_gene: TRBJ2-5; v_gene: TRBV11-2; CDR3aa: CASSLGTSYQETQYF
j_gene: TRBJ2-7; v_gene: TRBV9; CDR3aa: CASSVQGTTLVSHEQYF
j_gene: TRBJ2-5; v_gene: TRBV5-1; CDR3aa: CASSEAGGGGLQETQYF
j_gene: TRBJ2-5; v_gene: TRBV19; CDR3aa: CASSIYLRETQYF
j_gene: TRBJ2-1; v_gene: TRBV13; CDR3aa: CASSLRGGQEGNEQFF
j_gene: TRBJ2-5; v_gene: TRBV6-2/TRBV6-3; CDR3aa: CASSYWGTSGTETQYF
j_gene: TRBJ2-7; v_gene: TRBV14; CDR3aa: CASSQIAGAGEQYF
j_gene: TRBJ2-1; v_gene: TRBV7-3; CDR3aa: CASSPSGGGPGDEQFF
j_gene: TRBJ2-3; v_gene: TRBV4-2; CDR3aa: CASSDGTGTLDTQYF
j_gene: TRBJ2-5; v_gene: TRBV5-6; CDR3aa: CASSLYLGTGGLTQYF
j_gene: TRBJ2-7; v_gene: TRBV6-6; CDR3aa: CASVGPTYEQYF
j_gene: TRBJ2-1; v_gene: TRBV4-1; CDR3aa: CASSQDEASGVYNEQFF
j_gene: TRBJ1-1; v_gene: TRBV6-5; CDR3aa: CASRIGLDEAFF
j_gene: TRBJ1-2; v_gene: TRBV5-5; CDR3aa: CASSTHVQGAYGYTF
j_gene: TRBJ2-7; v_gene: TRBV5-1; CDR3aa: CASSLLSNSYEQYF
j_gene: TRBJ2-7; v_gene: TRBV4-1; CDR3aa: CASSQERGVRYEQYF
j_gene: TRBJ2-7; v_gene: TRBV19; CDR3aa: CASSQGGFSYEQYF
j_gene: TRBJ2-3; v_gene: TRBV12-3/TRBV12-4; CDR3aa: CASSLADPSTDTQYF
j_gene: TRBJ1-1; v_gene: TRBV9; CDR3aa: CASSASRQGMNTEAFF
j_gene: TRBJ2-2; v_gene: TRBV7-9; CDR3aa: CASSHTPGGPNTGELFF
j_gene: TRBJ2-1; v_gene: TRBV20-1; CDR3aa: CSALTSGSPHNEQFF
j_gene: TRBJ2-1; v_gene: TRBV7-9; CDR3aa: CASSSVGVGTGTYNEQFF
j_gene: TRBJ2-7; v_gene: TRBV7-9; CDR3aa: CASSLGTSGRYEQYF
j_gene: TRBJ2-1; v_gene: TRBV24-1; CDR3aa: CATGRGVSFNEQFF
j_gene: TRBJ2-7; v_gene: TRBV27; CDR3aa: CASSLSRDTNIGQYF
j_gene: TRBJ2-3; v_gene: TRBV7-2; CDR3aa: CASSLVGGASDTQYF
j_gene: TRBJ2-2; v_gene: TRBV7-7; CDR3aa: CASSFWGTGELFF
j_gene: TRBJ1-2; v_gene: TRBV6-6; CDR3aa: CASSSTLLGVSYGYTF
j_gene: TRBJ2-7; v_gene: TRBV29-1; CDR3aa: CSVEKVPYEQYF
j_gene: TRBJ2-7; v_gene: TRBV12-3/TRBV12-4; CDR3aa: CASTPRGAGEQYF
j_gene: TRBJ1-1; v_gene: TRBV4-1; CDR3aa: CASSQDSLNTEAFF
j_gene: TRBJ2-1; v_gene: TRBV11-2; CDR3aa: CASSLGFSSNNEQFF
j_gene: TRBJ2-5; v_gene: TRBV28; CDR3aa: CASNDRAGEPYETQYF
j_gene: TRBJ2-4; v_gene: TRBV5-5; CDR3aa: CASSLGAGSGTIQYF
j_gene: TRBJ2-7; v_gene: TRBV7-2; CDR3aa: CASSLALSGTSSYGQYF
j_gene: TRBJ2-3; v_gene: TRBV6-4; CDR3aa: CASSDSSGGTDTQYF